A single sample is the source of the 27 T cell receptor beta chains below, sequenced in a study of blood T cell repertoires in COVID-19. Repertoires were generated with immunoSEQ multiplex PCR, while TCRdb's copy carries only in-frame clones and drops some. The sample yields under 350,000 clones, around nine tenths seen once. The source material was PBMCs or T cells enriched from blood (not recorded which). The receptors stem from a woman aged 40 to 50 who had recovered from COVID-19.

This chain links TRBV30 with TRBJ1-3; TRBD1 might be the D (6 bases). Germline lookup yields CDR1 GTSNPN and CDR2 SVGIG (reference sequence). The CDR3 consists of 16 residues. The V and J ends lost 1 base and 0 bases respectively, with 13 bases between them. CDR3 coding DNA: TGTGCCTGGAGTGGAAGACGGACAGACTCTGGAAACACCATATATTTT. Its protein product is CAWSGRRTDSGNTIYF.

The chain is built from TRBV6-2 or TRBV6-3 and TRBJ2-5, with TRBD2 matching 9 bases. The CDR3 sequence is 16 residues long. The V gene's germline CDR1 is MNHEY and CDR2 SVGEGT. J was trimmed by 1 base and V by 1 base; bases with no gene match: 4. The chain's CDR3 is CASSYFQREAQETQYF. The CDR3 bases are TGTGCCAGCAGTTACTTCCAGCGGGAGGCCCAAGAGACCCAGTACTTC.

This clone was seen a handful of times. V usage is TRBV9 and J usage is TRBJ2-3; 9 bases are shared with TRBD2. CDR1 and CDR2 from the germline V gene are SGDLS and YYNGEE. CDR3 length: 14 amino acids. With 4 bases clipped from V and 3 bases from J, the junction kept 3 bases outside the gene matches. This chain's CDR3 is CASSHGLATDTQYF. The CDR3 nucleotides read TGTGCCAGCAGCCACGGACTAGCGACAGATACGCAGTATTTT.

This sequence joins TRBV6-2 or TRBV6-3 and TRBJ1-2; tentative D call: TRBD1 (6 bases). The germline gives CDR1 MNHEY, CDR2 SVGEGT. This CDR3 is 14 amino acids long. Trimming cost V 5 bases and J 5 bases, with 15 bases left between them. The CDR3 DNA follows: TGTGCCAGCAGTCCACGGACAGAACGTTATGGCTACACCTTC. This encodes CASSPRTERYGYTF.

V and J are TRBV7-9 and TRBJ2-5; 7 positions agree with TRBD1. The trim removed 1 base at V and 5 bases at J, leaving 7 bases unmatched. CDR1 is SEHNR, CDR2 FQNEAQ, per germline (reference sequence). The CDR3 consists of 15 residues. This CDR3 reads CASSLVGRGTETQYF. DNA of the CDR3: TGTGCCAGCAGCTTAGTGGGCAGGGGGACCGAGACCCAGTACTTC.

V usage is TRBV5-4 and J usage is TRBJ2-2; D gene uncertain. CDR1 SGHNT and CDR2 YYREEE come from the germline V gene (reference sequence). V was clipped by 4 bases and J by 6 bases, with 19 bases between them. The CDR3 has 16 residues. This CDR3 reads CASSPTGSHSAGELFF. Written as DNA, the CDR3 is TGTGCCAGCAGCCCTACTGGTTCTCATTCGGCCGGGGAGCTGTTTTTT.

This chain uses TRBV27 with TRBJ1-1; the D is unclear. The CDR3 spans 14 residues. The V end was cut by 2 bases, the J end by 2 bases, with 9 bases between. Germline V lookup: CDR1 MNHEY, CDR2 SMNVEV (reference sequence). CDR3 in amino acids: CASSLSLSNTEAFF. CDR3 DNA: TGTGCCAGCAGTTTAAGTCTAAGCAACACTGAAGCTTTCTTT.

The V call is TRBV5-5, the J call TRBJ1-1, with D unresolved. From germline, CDR1 is SGHKS and CDR2 YYEKEE (reference sequence). Trimming left V 3 bases short and J 1 base short, with 19 bases between. This CDR3 contains 17 residues. As DNA, the CDR3 is TGTGCCAGCAGCTATTTGCCCCTCCTATCGTCGAACACTGAAGCTTTCTTT. It codes for CASSYLPLLSSNTEAFF.

This chain links TRBV29-1 with TRBJ1-2; possibly TRBD1 for D (5 bases). V lost 0 bases, J lost 7 bases, and 12 bases lay in between. The CDR3 sequence is 13 residues long. Germline CDR1 SQVTM, CDR2 ANQGSEA. CDR3 protein: CSVEDLGRAGYTF. CDR3 DNA sequence: TGCAGCGTTGAAGATCTCGGCAGGGCTGGCTACACCTTC.

The rearrangement links TRBV2 to TRBJ2-2; 8 bases map to TRBD1. This CDR3 is 15 amino acids long. Germline loops: CDR1 SNHLY, CDR2 FYNNEI. V shed 2 bases, J shed 3 bases, and the junction held 2 bases outside the gene matches. CDR3 DNA: TGTGCCAGCAGTGAACAGGGGGCAGACACCGGGGAGCTGTTTTTT. The encoded protein is CASSEQGADTGELFF.

The genes are TRBV9 and TRBJ2-5; no firm D call. Trimming took 0 bases from V and 0 from J, leaving 12 bases between them. Germline CDR1 reads SGDLS; CDR2 reads YYNGEE. There are 16 residues in the CDR3. The CDR3 loop is CASSVASGEYQETQYF. CDR3 nucleotide sequence: TGTGCCAGCAGCGTAGCTTCTGGAGAATACCAAGAGACCCAGTACTTC.

J is TRBJ1-6 and V is TRBV3-1 (or the pseudogene TRBV3-2); D remains ambiguous. The CDR3 length is 12 residues. With 6 bases removed from V and 10 bases from J, the gap between germline ends came to 10 bases. Germline V gives CDR1 LGHDT, CDR2 YNNKEL (reference sequence). CDR3 DNA: TGTGCCAGCAGGCACGCACAATCACCCCTCCACTTT. Residues: CASRHAQSPLHF.

The chain carries TRBV18 and TRBJ1-1; D is uncertain. Germline CDR1 KGHSH, CDR2 LQKENI. With 2 bases removed from V and 2 bases from J, the gap between germline ends came to 12 bases. The CDR3 is 15 amino acids. The CDR3 bases are TGTGCCAGCTCACCAGGAATAGGCGGAAACACTGAAGCTTTCTTT. Protein product: CASSPGIGGNTEAFF.

The chain has TRBV6-2 or TRBV6-3 and TRBJ1-1, with 7 bases aligning to TRBD1. Germline V CDR1 and CDR2: MNHEY, SVGEGT. The CDR3 has 15 amino acids. With 2 bases clipped from V and 6 bases from J, the junction kept 9 bases outside the gene matches. This CDR3 is CASSYVPGGWAEAFF. The CDR3 DNA reads TGTGCCAGCAGTTACGTACCAGGGGGATGGGCTGAAGCTTTCTTT.

The chain has TRBV29-1 and TRBJ2-5; 7 nucleotides match TRBD1. Germline trimming cut 7 bases from V and 5 bases from J; bases unmatched to any gene: 10. Looked up from germline, CDR1 is SQVTM and CDR2 is ANQGSEA. This CDR3 is built from 13 residues. As DNA, the CDR3 is TGCAGCGGGGGACGGGACAGAGGGGAGACCCAGTACTTC. Its translation: CSGGRDRGETQYF.

V gene TRBV27 combines with J gene TRBJ1-5; D ambiguous. Germline values: CDR1 MNHEY, CDR2 SMNVEV (reference sequence). The length of the CDR3 is 18 residues. The V and J ends lost 7 bases and 0 bases respectively, with 22 bases between them. The DNA of the CDR3 is TGTGCCAGCACTTCCCGGTTTTACGGCGGCGGTAGCAATCAGCCCCAGCATTTT. Its protein is CASTSRFYGGGSNQPQHF.

The chain couples TRBV23-1 to TRBJ2-7; 13 bases line up with TRBD2. TRBV23-1 is an ORF; its function is uncertain. Unmatched junction bases numbered 2, after V lost 8 bases and J lost 1 base. The CDR3 covers 14 residues. The CDR3 reads CASGTSGTSYEQYF. In DNA form, the CDR3 reads TGCGCCAGCGGGACTAGCGGGACTTCCTACGAGCAGTACTTC.

V gene TRBV9 combines with J gene TRBJ2-1, with a weak D call TRBD1 (5 bases). The ends were cut back, 2 bases at V and 8 bases at J, with 14 bases in the middle. CDR3 size: 14 residues. CDR1 and CDR2 (germline): SGDLS, YYNGEE. DNA of the CDR3: TGTGCCAGCAGCGTTGGGGCTAGTATCGATGAGCAGTTCTTC. It codes for CASSVGASIDEQFF.

This rearrangement joins TRBV28 to TRBJ2-1, with D perhaps TRBD1 (5 bases). The CDR3 runs 15 residues. Germline CDR1 reads MDHEN; CDR2 reads SYDVKM. V lost 7 bases and J 5 bases, leaving 18 bases between the germline ends. DNA for the CDR3: TGTGCCAGCACCCCGCGTCCCATGGGGCACAATGAGCAGTTCTTC. Translation gives CASTPRPMGHNEQFF.

The chain is built from TRBV19 and TRBJ1-1; TRBD1 matches at 9 bases. The CDR3 contains 17 residues. The ends lost 5 bases at V and 4 bases at J; junction bases unmatched: 14. From germline, CDR1 is LNHDA and CDR2 SQIVND (reference sequence). The CDR3 DNA sequence: TGTGCCAGTAGTCCGAGCCCGGGACAGGGAGAAGGCACTGAAGCTTTCTTT. Amino acid sequence: CASSPSPGQGEGTEAFF.

The gene calls are TRBV13 and TRBJ2-3; D gene unclear. V lost 2 bases to trimming and J lost 5 bases, with 5 bases between them. The CDR3 loop spans 12 amino acids. Germline V gene sequence: CDR1 PRHDT, CDR2 FYEKMQ (reference sequence). As DNA, the CDR3 is TGTGCCAGCAGCTTACGCGGAGATACGCAGTATTTT. It is translated as CASSLRGDTQYF.

The CDR3, as DNA: TGTGCCAGCAGCTTGTTTTCTCTAGGCGGCGATGAGCAGTTCTTC. Translating gives CASSLFSLGGDEQFF. The V gene is TRBV5-6, the J gene TRBJ2-1, with unresolved D. CDR1 and CDR2 from the germline V gene are SGHDT and YYEEEE. The CDR3 has 15 residues. V was cut by 1 base and J by 8 bases, with 16 bases left in between.

The CDR3 bases are TGTGCCAGTTTCCTACCGGGCGAGGGCTATGGCTACACCTTC. Residues: CASFLPGEGYGYTF. This chain joins TRBV5-8 and TRBJ1-2; D not resolved. CDR1 is SGHTS and CDR2 is YDEGEE in the germline V gene. This CDR3 contains 14 residues. V dropped 8 bases and J dropped 4 bases, with 18 bases sitting between them.

This rearrangement joins TRBV6-5 to TRBJ1-2, with a weak D call TRBD1 (6 bases). V was shortened by 0 bases and J by 6 bases, with 8 bases between the two germline ends. Per germline, CDR1 MNHEY and CDR2 SVGAGI. The CDR3 loop spans 13 amino acids. CDR3 sequence (DNA): TGTGCCAGCAGTTACTCGACAGGAGATGGCTACACCTTC. This translates into CASSYSTGDGYTF.

The chain carries TRBV2 and TRBJ2-3, with a weak D call TRBD1 (5 bases). CDR3 length: 15 amino acids. V lost 8 bases, J lost 1 base, and 16 bases lay in between. Looked up from germline, CDR1 is SNHLY and CDR2 is FYNNEI. As DNA, the CDR3 is TGTGCCAGCTTAACGACAGAATTGGGCACAGATACGCAGTATTTT. Translation gives CASLTTELGTDTQYF.

The chain employs TRBV6-1 and TRBJ1-2; D unresolved. CDR3 size: 16 residues. The germline CDR1 and CDR2 sequences are MNHNS and SASEGT. Trimming cost V 4 bases and J 0 bases, with 15 bases left between them. The chain's CDR3 is CASSVWGAAANYGYTF. CDR3 DNA sequence: TGTGCCAGCAGTGTCTGGGGAGCGGCGGCTAACTATGGCTACACCTTC.

V gene TRBV19 combines with J gene TRBJ1-5, with D hard to call. The CDR3 length is 13 residues. The germline V gene encodes CDR1 LNHDA and CDR2 SQIVND (reference sequence). Trimming removed 5 bases at V and 2 bases at J, with 7 bases between. The CDR3 bases are TGTGCCAGTAGTGACTGGCGCAATCAGCCCCAGCATTTT. Translated: CASSDWRNQPQHF.